This TCR beta chain emerged from a study of Tregs in tolerant kidney transplant recipients. On this clone itself: The antigen remains unidentified.

Study conclusions and caveats: The most relevant donor-specific Treg TCRbeta repertoire apparently came from expansion with activated donor B cells. No direct test of biological reproducibility was done here. Validation in larger populations is needed because few patients were studied.

Only in-frame clones appear in the TCRdb table, and some are missing; sequencing was by immunoSEQ multiplex PCR. The profile shows 90,000 to 150,000 clones, 92% of them singletons. The V gene's germline CDR1 is MNHEY and CDR2 SVGAGI. The CDR3 runs to 12 residues. V lost 5 bases and J lost 7, with 11 bases in between. Unstimulated Tregs (CD4+CD25+CD127-) and CD4+CD25- non-Tregs were sorted from PBMCs. The specimen sequenced was CD4+ T cells from blood. The TCR was taken from a human donor in good health. The chain has TRBV6-5 and TRBJ1-2; D unclear. For the CDR3, the DNA is TGTGCCAGCAGTCCCACCAGGAGTGGCTACACCTTC. Its translation is CASSPTRSGYTF.